This T cell receptor (beta chain) was sequenced for a study of blood T cell repertoires in COVID-19. Per the study methods: For nucleated cells, counts were estimated from reference gene primer amplification. The table came from immunoSEQ multiplex PCR; TCRdb's copy has only in-frame clones and leaves some out. Clone size and V and J calls were adopted from that table, with D and trimming inferred from the DNA. Of 240,000 or so clones in the sample, more than 70% were seen once. The sequencing input was peripheral blood. This receptor was taken from a man of 80 years or more with acute or convalescent COVID-19.

CDR3 residues: CASSVDAIRGEQYF. The CDR3 DNA reads TGTGCCAGCAGCGTTGACGCGATTCGGGGGGAGCAGTACTTC. The V call is TRBV9, the J call TRBJ2-7, with a weak D call TRBD2 (6 bases). V was pared by 2 bases and J by 7 bases, with 16 bases between. Germline V gives CDR1 SGDLS, CDR2 YYNGEE. The CDR3 spans 14 residues.